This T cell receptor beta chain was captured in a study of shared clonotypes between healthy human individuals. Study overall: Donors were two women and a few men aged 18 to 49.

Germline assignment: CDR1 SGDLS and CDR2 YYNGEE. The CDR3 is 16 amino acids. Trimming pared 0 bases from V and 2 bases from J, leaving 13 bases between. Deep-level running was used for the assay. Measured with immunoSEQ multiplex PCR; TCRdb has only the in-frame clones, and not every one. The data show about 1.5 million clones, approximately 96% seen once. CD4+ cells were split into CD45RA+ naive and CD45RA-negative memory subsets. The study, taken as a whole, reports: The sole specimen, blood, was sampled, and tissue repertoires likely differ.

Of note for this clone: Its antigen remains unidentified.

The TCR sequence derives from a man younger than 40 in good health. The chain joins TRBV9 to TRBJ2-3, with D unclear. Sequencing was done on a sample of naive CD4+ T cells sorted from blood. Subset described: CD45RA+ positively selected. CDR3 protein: CASSVDGKPITDTQYF. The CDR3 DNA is TGTGCCAGCAGCGTAGATGGTAAGCCCATCACAGATACGCAGTATTTT.